This T cell receptor beta chain originates from a study of spatial heterogeneity in lung cancer. Study in general: As counted in raw reads, each unique TCR and UMI combination appeared more than ten times on average.

TCRdb reprocessed the 5' RACE reads via MiXCR and lists one record per CDR3 protein. This table holds around 63,000 distinct CDR3 sequences, 7.5% to 8.5% found once. Time point of the sample: sample taken at primary tumor resection. TCRs were sequenced from unsorted whole RNA of tumor, nontumor lung or PBMC. The CDR3 has 15 residues. Germline assignment: CDR1 MDHEN and CDR2 SYDVKM. V trimming: 4 bases; J trimming: 3 bases; junction bases outside the gene matches: 5. The starting material was PBMCs, obtained at surgery. J is TRBJ1-1 and V is TRBV28; TRBD1 aligns across 10 bases. This clonotype was sampled from a female donor with early-stage non-small cell lung cancer. CDR3 DNA: TGTGCCAGCAGTTGGGGACAGGGGCTTGACACTGAAGCTTTCTTT. Protein product: CASSWGQGLDTEAFF. Complete variable domain (other parts from reference TRBV28 and TRBJ1-1): DVKVTQSSRYLVKRTGEKVFLECVQDMDHENMFWYRQDPGLGLRLIYFSYDVKMKEKGDIPEGYSVSREKKERFSLILESASTNQTSMYLCASSWGQGLDTEAFFGQGTRLTVV.